This T cell receptor (beta chain) stems from a study of blood T cell repertoires in COVID-19 (dated by TCRdb to about 2020). Looking at the study overall: Samples from collaborators originated in the United States, Italy and Spain and spanned both the acute and convalescent phases of COVID-19. Nearly every sample came with metadata listing a de-identified subject ID, COVID-19 status, age in years and sex. The prospective study material was composed of cDNA or gDNA derived from T cells, B-cell-depleted T cells, or PBMCs. The samples were drawn from two sources: the first 160 participants of the ongoing ImmuneRACE study, and 950 to 1,500 subjects contributed by 6 global collaborators. The dataset comprised deeply sampled blood TCRbeta repertoires from subjects exposed to, actively infected with, or recovered from COVID-19. HLA class I and class II types, where available, came from metadata supplied by the sample provider rather than from assay-based typing. A freely available public database, intended as a resource for researchers studying the immune response to SARS-CoV-2, is where the repertoires were released.

The collaborating institutions used their own protocols to collect whole blood in K2EDTA tubes. Collaborator samples were shipped for TCRbeta analysis as frozen whole blood, isolated PBMCs, or DNA extracted from either sample type. Via the germline V gene, CDR1 is MDHEN and CDR2 SYDVKM. The CDR3, from cysteine to phenylalanine, totals 11 residues. Only the CDR3 portion is preserved as DNA: 33 bases, with reading frame beginning at the first base. Relative to germline, V is 3 bases shorter and J is 5 bases shorter, with 4 bases between their ends. General findings and caveats noted by the study authors: Clinical and demographic metadata were provided uncurated, with the amount varying by source and participant.

As for this clone: Its recognized antigen is unknown. It has no much larger one-base neighbor in the sample; base qualities were not kept.

TCRbeta CDR3 regions were amplified from genomic DNA using the immunoSEQ Assay, a bias-controlled multiplex PCR. For the original study's pipeline: Nucleated cell counts per sample were estimated from amplification of reference gene primers within the assay. To quantify the absolute abundance of each unique TCRbeta CDR3 rearrangement, sequence reads were collapsed and filtered. For each sample, productive Simpson clonality was calculated as the square root of Simpson's diversity index over productive rearrangements. Not all clones reach the TCRdb copy of this immuneACCESS table, which keeps in-frame sequences only. Checked studies attribute under half of the gap to unresolved V genes and leave the rest unexplained. The V and J calls and clone size are taken from that table; D and trimming were inferred from the DNA. In all, the sample holds approximately 150,000 clones, and roughly 82% of those were seen once. The ten largest clones take up less than 2.5% of the sample.

The sequenced sample was peripheral blood. The chain links TRBV28 with TRBJ1-1; too little of a D gene remains to name it. This clonotype was sampled from a man between 65 and 79 years old with acute or convalescent COVID-19. The CDR3 protein: CASSFYTEAFF. At the DNA level, the sequence is TGTGCCAGCAGTTTTTATACTGAAGCTTTCTTT. The full variable domain, completed from the reference TRBV28 and TRBJ1-1 proteins outside the CDR3, reads DVKVTQSSRYLVKRTGEKVFLECVQDMDHENMFWYRQDPGLGLRLIYFSYDVKMKEKGDIPEGYSVSREKKERFSLILESASTNQTSMYLCASSFYTEAFFGQGTRLTVV.